This TCR beta chain is from a study of beta chain features in type 1 diabetes. All of the isolated RNA was reverse transcribed, so expressed TCRB transcripts were sequenced. Profiled with immunoSEQ multiplex PCR; TCRdb holds only in-frame clones, not every one. The data hold more than 150,000 clones, with approximately 13% observed a single time. The CDR3 runs to 13 residues. The ends were cut back, 5 bases at V and 2 bases at J, with 10 bases in the middle. CDR1 is SGHTA, CDR2 FQGNSA, per germline. The TCR was taken from a woman between 18 and 29 years old in good health. Sequenced material: central memory CD4+ T cells from blood. The J gene is TRBJ2-7, the V gene TRBV7-2; no clear D. CDR3 nucleotide sequence: TGTGCCAGCAGCACCCGGGTTGCCTACGAGCAGTACTTC. It codes for CASSTRVAYEQYF.